This is a list of T cell receptor beta chains from one sample in a study of cytomegalovirus exposure and HLA in healthy donors. TCRdb keeps only in-frame clones here, not all; method: immunoSEQ multiplex PCR. Here the sample spans about 170,000 clones, around 80% being singletons. The sample was PBMCs. These receptors originate from a woman younger than 30 in good health and CMV-seronegative. Each CDR3 is given with its conserved first and last residue. A D gene is named only where the DNA matches it firmly. Where a row states a size, it is once, few, many or the class of an expanded clone; other rows omit it.

length: 15
J: TRBJ2-2
V: TRBV15
size: -
D: -
CDR3: CATSRERFPTGELVF
DNA: TGTGCCACCAGCAGAGAGAGGTTTCCCACCGGGGAGCTGGTTTTT

length: 15
J: TRBJ1-1
V: TRBV27
size: -
D: -
CDR3: CASSLDPGGSSEAFF
DNA: TGTGCCAGCAGTTTAGATCCGGGGGGAAGCTCTGAAGCTTTCTTT

length: 17
J: TRBJ2-7
V: TRBV7-9
size: -
D: TRBD2
CDR3: CSSSSPGGRGEPYEQYF
DNA: TGTTCCAGCAGCTCCCCTGGGGGGAGGGGCGAGCCCTACGAGCAGTACTTC

length: 16
J: TRBJ1-5
V: TRBV6-6
size: -
D: -
CDR3: CASTLRGGRRGISQHF
DNA: TGTGCCAGCACCCTTCGCGGGGGGCGAAGGGGAATCTCCCAGCATTTT

length: 14
J: TRBJ2-1
V: TRBV19
size: few
D: -
CDR3: CASSSGAVGLEQFF
DNA: TGTGCCAGTAGTAGCGGGGCAGTCGGTCTTGAGCAGTTCTTC

length: 15
J: TRBJ2-1
V: TRBV7-6
size: -
D: TRBD2
CDR3: CASRPTSGPYNEQFF
DNA: TGTGCCAGCAGACCTACTAGCGGGCCTTACAATGAGCAGTTCTTC

length: 14
J: TRBJ2-7
V: TRBV4-1
size: -
D: TRBD1
CDR3: CASSQEWDSYEQYF
DNA: TGCGCCAGCAGCCAAGAATGGGACAGCTACGAGCAGTACTTC

length: 16
J: TRBJ1-2
V: TRBV5-5
size: -
D: TRBD1
CDR3: CASSLVAGTGISGDTF
DNA: TGTGCCAGCAGCTTGGTTGCCGGGACAGGGATCTCCGGGGACACCTTC

length: 17
J: TRBJ2-2
V: TRBV5-1
size: -
D: TRBD2
CDR3: CASSSIPSGRVTGELFF
DNA: TGCGCCAGCAGCTCCATTCCTAGCGGGAGGGTAACCGGGGAGCTGTTTTTT

length: 13
J: TRBJ2-7
V: TRBV28
size: -
D: TRBD1
CDR3: CASSSGGTYEQYF
DNA: TGTGCCAGCAGTTCAGGGGGCACCTACGAGCAGTACTTC

length: 14
J: TRBJ1-1
V: TRBV6-5
size: -
D: -
CDR3: CASSTRSGDTEAFF
DNA: TGTGCCAGCAGTACCCGTTCAGGCGACACTGAAGCTTTCTTT

length: 14
J: TRBJ1-1
V: TRBV5-1
size: -
D: TRBD1
CDR3: CASSLGQVNTEAFF
DNA: TGCGCCAGCAGCCTGGGACAGGTGAACACTGAAGCTTTCTTT

length: 14
J: TRBJ1-1
V: TRBV10-3
size: -
D: -
CDR3: CAIKLSTGNTEAFF
DNA: TGTGCCATCAAGTTGTCTACGGGAAACACTGAAGCTTTCTTT

length: 12
J: TRBJ2-4
V: TRBV19
size: -
D: -
CDR3: CASSIGENIQYF
DNA: TGTGCCAGTAGTATCGGGGAAAACATTCAGTACTTC

length: 16
J: TRBJ1-2
V: TRBV28
size: -
D: TRBD1
CDR3: CASSLFPGQGVDGYTF
DNA: TGTGCCAGCAGTTTATTCCCCGGACAGGGGGTTGATGGCTACACCTTC

length: 14
J: TRBJ2-5
V: TRBV5-1
size: -
D: TRBD2
CDR3: CASSFGGVKETQYF
DNA: TGCGCCAGCAGCTTTGGGGGGGTAAAAGAGACCCAGTACTTC

length: 14
J: TRBJ2-7
V: TRBV5-4
size: -
D: -
CDR3: CASSLVGGLYEQYF
DNA: TGTGCCAGCAGCTTGGTTGGGGGCCTATACGAGCAGTACTTC

length: 16
J: TRBJ1-1
V: TRBV19
size: -
D: -
CDR3: CASSIVSRVGNTEAFF
DNA: TGTGCCAGTAGTATAGTTTCCCGGGTGGGGAACACTGAAGCTTTCTTT

length: 15
J: TRBJ1-2
V: TRBV5-1
size: -
D: -
CDR3: CASRNSPDSQYGYTF
DNA: TGCGCCAGCCGAAACAGTCCCGACAGTCAGTATGGCTACACCTTC

length: 13
J: TRBJ2-5
V: TRBV7-2
size: -
D: TRBD2
CDR3: CASSSGAGGTQYF
DNA: TGTGCCAGCAGCTCTGGGGCGGGGGGGACCCAGTACTTC

length: 14
J: TRBJ2-7
V: TRBV2
size: -
D: -
CDR3: CASSAGLGSYEQYF
DNA: TGTGCCAGCAGCGCGGGGCTGGGCTCCTACGAGCAGTACTTC

length: 13
J: TRBJ1-5
V: TRBV25-1
size: few
D: -
CDR3: CASSDRANQPQHF
DNA: TGTGCCAGCAGTGACAGGGCTAATCAGCCCCAGCATTTT

length: 17
J: TRBJ1-4
V: TRBV19
size: once
D: -
CDR3: CASSGWGGAPTNEKLFF
DNA: TGTGCCAGTAGTGGGTGGGGGGGCGCACCGACTAATGAAAAACTGTTTTTT

length: 16
J: TRBJ2-7
V: TRBV28
size: -
D: TRBD1
CDR3: CASSPPYLRDSHEQYF
DNA: TGTGCCAGCAGTCCCCCATACCTCCGGGACAGCCACGAGCAGTACTTC

length: 14
J: TRBJ1-2
V: TRBV9
size: -
D: -
CDR3: CASSDMGRDYGYTF
DNA: TGTGCCAGCAGCGACATGGGCAGAGACTATGGCTACACCTTC

length: 16
J: TRBJ1-2
V: TRBV10-3
size: -
D: TRBD1
CDR3: CAISGQGASSGYGYTF
DNA: TGTGCCATCAGCGGACAGGGGGCCAGTTCTGGCTATGGCTACACCTTC

length: 15
J: TRBJ2-3
V: TRBV5-1
size: few
D: TRBD2
CDR3: CASSFGGRDTDTQYF
DNA: TGCGCCAGCAGCTTTGGCGGGAGGGACACAGATACGCAGTATTTT

length: 14
J: TRBJ1-4
V: TRBV7-2
size: -
D: -
CDR3: CASSLGGANEKLFF
DNA: TGTGCCAGCAGCTTAGGGGGGGCTAATGAAAAACTGTTTTTT

length: 16
J: TRBJ1-3
V: TRBV7-6
size: -
D: TRBD1
CDR3: CASSLGQGVDGNTIYF
DNA: TGTGCCAGCAGCTTAGGACAGGGGGTTGATGGAAACACCATATATTTT

length: 11
J: TRBJ2-7
V: TRBV30
size: -
D: -
CDR3: CAWGSRSEQYF
DNA: TGTGCCTGGGGTAGTCGAAGCGAGCAGTACTTC

length: 17
J: TRBJ2-2
V: TRBV28
size: -
D: TRBD2
CDR3: CASSLYLLAGVSGELFF
DNA: TGTGCCAGCAGTTTATACTTGCTAGCGGGAGTCTCCGGGGAGCTGTTTTTT

length: 14
J: TRBJ2-1
V: TRBV11-2
size: few
D: TRBD2
CDR3: CASSLNPGLATEFF
DNA: TGTGCCAGCAGCTTGAACCCGGGACTAGCAACGGAGTTCTTC